Each of the 26 T cell receptor beta chains below was sequenced from the same sample in a study of post-analysis software for immune sequencing data (dated by TCRdb to 2014 to 2015). These receptors' antigens are unknown. Libraries were constructed by PCR. The instrument was an Illumina HiSeq 2500. To reduce PCR and sequencing biases, unique molecular identifiers were incorporated into the TCR beta cDNA libraries. In TCRdb, the public reads were trimmed at Q25 with fastp and aligned with MiXCR, with productive beta chains retained. One record per CDR3 amino acid sequence lists the most common genes and DNA. The sample contains 550,000 to 700,000 distinct CDR3 sequences, roughly two fifths of them found a single time. The top ten constitute under 2% of the sample. Beyond this particular receptor, the publication reports: Significantly higher frequencies in patients than in controls were found for five TRBV segments, including TRBV5-6, TRBV5-1 and TRBV20-1.

Sequenced: blood. These receptors originate from a girl between 5 and 17 years old with multiple sclerosis.

With regard to this clonotype: The junction departs from the called germline gene at one end, perhaps through a read error. The chain has TRBV4-1 and TRBJ2-1; TRBD1 might be the D (6 bases). Germline CDR1 reads MGHRA; CDR2 reads YSYEKL. The CDR3 totals 15 residues. CDR3 loop: CVSSQEQGSYNEQFF. CDR3 in DNA: TGCGTCAGCAGCCAAGAACAGGGCAGCTACAATGAGCAGTTCTTC.

V is TRBV12-3 or TRBV12-4 and J is TRBJ2-1; 8 nucleotides align to TRBD1. CDR3 length equals 13 residues. J was trimmed by 7 bases and V by 7 bases; bases with no gene match: 6. The CDR3 region has the DNA TGTGCCAGCACGTGGACAGGGAAGAATGAGCAGTTCTTC. Its protein is CASTWTGKNEQFF.

The table lists this clonotype with a few counts. The chain is built from TRBV12-3 or TRBV12-4 and TRBJ2-5; no reliable D call. There are 11 residues in the CDR3. V was clipped by 8 bases and J by 2 bases, with 6 bases between them. The DNA for the CDR3 is TGTGCCAGCCAGAGGCAAGAGACCCAGTACTTC. Its protein product is CASQRQETQYF.

The gene calls are TRBV7-9 and TRBJ1-2; D call uncertain. This CDR3 region has 13 residues. Trimming took 4 bases from V and 8 from J, leaving 14 bases between them. CDR1 and CDR2 (germline): SEHNR, FQNEAQ (reference sequence). The DNA for the CDR3 is TGTGCCAGCAGCTCCCGGACCGGGCCGGGCTACACCTTC. Its protein is CASSSRTGPGYTF. Using reference TRBV7-9 and TRBJ1-2 for the parts outside the CDR3, the full variable domain is DTGVSQNPRHKITKRGQNVTFRCDPISEHNRLYWYRQTLGQGPEFLTYFQNEAQLEKSRLLSDRFSAERPKGSFSTLEIQRTEQGDSAMYLCASSSRTGPGYTFGSGTRLTVV.

This chain links TRBV6-5 with TRBJ1-2, with 8 bases that match TRBD1. The CDR3 has 16 residues. Germline V gene data show CDR1 as MNHEY and CDR2 as SVGAGI. V dropped 2 bases and J dropped 3; count of bases not matched to a gene: 8. The CDR3 spells CASSYLRQGSYYGYTF. The CDR3 nucleotides are TGTGCCAGCAGTTACCTGCGACAGGGGAGCTACTATGGCTACACCTTC.

This clonotype was counted at least ten times. V gene TRBV6-5 combines with J gene TRBJ2-1, with TRBD2 matching over 9 bases. There are 17 residues in the CDR3. The V gene end was trimmed by 0 bases and the J gene end by 4 bases; junction bases not matched to a gene: 7. Germline values: CDR1 MNHEY, CDR2 SVGAGI. CDR3 in amino acids: CASSYSLPSGVYNEQFF. For the CDR3, the DNA is TGTGCCAGCAGTTACTCGTTGCCTAGCGGGGTGTACAATGAGCAGTTCTTC.

The gene calls are TRBV5-1 and TRBJ2-5; no definite D call. Trimming stripped 0 bases from V and 5 bases from J, with 17 bases between. This CDR3 has 16 residues. Per germline, CDR1 SGHRS and CDR2 YFSETQ. The CDR3 nucleotides read TGCGCCAGCAGCTTGGCCAATCTTCTAGTTTCGGAGACCCAGTACTTC. This gives the protein CASSLANLLVSETQYF.

This clonotype occurred a few times. Here the CDR3 reads CSVDWTTRDNEQFF. DNA for the CDR3: TGCAGCGTCGACTGGACAACAAGGGACAATGAGCAGTTCTTC. The J gene is TRBJ2-1, the V gene TRBV29-1; weak D call: TRBD1 (5 bases). CDR3 length: 14 amino acids. In germline, CDR1 is SQVTM, CDR2 ANQGSEA. Trimming pared 6 bases from V and 5 bases from J, leaving 17 bases between.

This clonotype was detected only a few times. Sequence at one end of the junction differs from germline and may be a read error. The CDR3 region is CASSFSRVETQYF. CDR3 DNA: TGTGCTAGCAGCTTCTCGAGGGTGGAGACCCAGTACTTC. The genes are TRBV7-7 and TRBJ2-5, with D possibly being TRBD2 (5 bases). This CDR3 has 13 amino acids. Germline assignment: CDR1 SSHAT and CDR2 FNYEAQ (reference sequence).

As DNA, the CDR3 is TGCAGTGCTAGACCCCAAGTCGGGACGTATTTT. Its protein product is CSARPQVGTYF. V gene TRBV20-1 combines with J gene TRBJ2-3; TRBD1 or TRBD2 may be the D gene (5 bases each). This CDR3 spans 11 amino acids. Between the trimmed V and J ends, which lost 2 bases and 14 bases, there was a span of 14 bases. Germline V gene data show CDR1 as DFQATT and CDR2 as SNEGSKA (reference sequence).

This clonotype was found a few times. This chain joins TRBV13 and TRBJ2-1; the D gene is possibly TRBD1 (5 bases). This CDR3 has 15 amino acids. Germline assignment: CDR1 PRHDT and CDR2 FYEKMQ (reference sequence). Trimming removed 4 bases at V and 5 bases at J, with 15 bases between. Here the CDR3 reads CASSSTGQRNNEQFF. The CDR3 DNA reads as TGTGCCAGCAGCTCCACAGGTCAAAGAAACAATGAGCAGTTCTTC.

The V gene is TRBV5-4, the J gene TRBJ2-4, with D hard to call. The J call may be wrong; the DNA end is better matched by TRBJ2-7. Germline V lookup: CDR1 SGHNT, CDR2 YYREEE (reference sequence). CDR3 length: 12 amino acids. CDR3 loop: CASSLAKGEQYF. CDR3 DNA: TGTGCCAGCAGCTTGGCCAAAGGCGAGCAGTACTTC.

This chain joins TRBV3-1 and TRBJ1-2; TRBD1 might be the D (5 bases). Trimming took 1 base from V and 6 from J, leaving 12 bases between them. From germline, CDR1 is LGHDT and CDR2 YNNKEL (reference sequence). The CDR3 is 14 residues long. The chain's CDR3 is CASSQGDLTDGYTF. DNA for the CDR3: TGTGCCAGCAGCCAAGGGGACTTGACGGATGGCTACACCTTC.

V is TRBV20-1 and J is TRBJ2-3, with a weak D call TRBD2 (6 bases). Trimming took off 0 bases at V and 6 bases at J, with 13 bases between the two ends. Germline loops: CDR1 DFQATT, CDR2 SNEGSKA (reference sequence). The length of the CDR3 is 14 residues. The CDR3, as DNA: TGCAGTGCTAGAGATTCGCTAGCGAGGGATACGCAGTATTTT. It encodes CSARDSLARDTQYF.

This clonotype was counted between two and nine times. J is TRBJ2-7 and V is TRBV29-1; D might be TRBD2 (5 bases). V was shortened by 5 bases and J by 2 bases, with 10 bases between the two germline ends. The CDR3 length is 12 residues. Germline V CDR1 and CDR2: SQVTM, ANQGSEA. CDR3 protein: CSVSVGTYEQYF. CDR3 DNA: TGCAGCGTTTCGGTCGGGACCTACGAGCAGTACTTC.

The rearrangement uses TRBV10-3 and TRBJ1-5; D is perhaps TRBD1 (5 bases). There are 14 residues in the CDR3. The germline CDR1 and CDR2 sequences are ENHRY and SYGVKD. V was shortened by 6 bases and J by 0 bases, with 9 bases between the two germline ends. The CDR3 spells CAIRQESSNQPQHF. The CDR3 DNA is TGTGCCATCAGACAGGAAAGTAGCAATCAGCCCCAGCATTTT.

The genes are TRBV20-1 and TRBJ2-2; D perhaps matches TRBD2 (5 bases). CDR1 and CDR2 from the germline V gene are DFQATT and SNEGSKA (reference sequence). V was trimmed by 3 bases and J by 8 bases, leaving 19 bases between them. There are 15 residues in the CDR3. The CDR3 is CSARRASNPVGELFF. The CDR3 coding sequence is TGCAGTGCTAGGAGGGCATCTAATCCCGTGGGGGAGCTGTTTTTT.

A word on this clonotype: At one of its ends the junction is not consistent with the germline gene, which may arise from a read error. The chain is built from TRBV28 and TRBJ2-3; D not certain. The CDR3 extends over 13 amino acids. The germline gives CDR1 MDHEN, CDR2 SYDVKM. In DNA form, the CDR3 reads TGTGCGAGCAGTTTCCAAGTAGCAGGTACGCAGTATTTT. Protein: CASSFQVAGTQYF.

This clonotype was found many times. V gene TRBV28 combines with J gene TRBJ1-2; the D is unclear. The V gene's germline CDR1 is MDHEN and CDR2 SYDVKM. The CDR3 runs to 13 residues. V was trimmed by 8 bases and J by 6 bases, leaving 16 bases between them. The CDR3 here is CASHITGSNGYTF. CDR3 nucleotide sequence: TGTGCCAGCCACATCACGGGGAGCAATGGCTACACCTTC.

This sequence joins TRBV7-8 and TRBJ2-7; the D call may be TRBD1 or TRBD2 (5 bases each). Trimming removed 1 base at V and 6 bases at J, with 16 bases between. The CDR3 has 15 amino acids. Per germline, CDR1 SGHVS and CDR2 FQNEAQ. The CDR3 reads CASSLGWRGVGEQYF. For the CDR3, the DNA is TGTGCCAGCAGCTTAGGATGGAGAGGGGTAGGCGAGCAGTACTTC.

This clonotype was seen more than once but under ten times. The gene calls are TRBV9 and TRBJ2-1, with D tentatively TRBD1 (5 bases). V shed 3 bases and J shed 5 bases, with 15 bases lying between them. Germline CDR1 reads SGDLS; CDR2 reads YYNGEE. The CDR3 covers 15 residues. The CDR3 DNA sequence: TGTGCCAGCAGCGGACCCTGGGGCAGGGACAATGAGCAGTTCTTC. It encodes CASSGPWGRDNEQFF.

DNA of the CDR3: TGTGCCAGCAGTTGGGGTTTAAGTGGCTACACCTTC. Protein sequence: CASSWGLSGYTF. The chain carries TRBV12-3 or TRBV12-4 and TRBJ1-2; D is unresolved. Trimming pared 4 bases from V and 7 bases from J, leaving 10 bases between. This CDR3 has 12 residues.

The V call is TRBV7-9, the J call TRBJ2-5; 13 bases map to TRBD2. V lost 6 bases to trimming and J lost 4 bases; unmatched junction nucleotides: 5. The CDR3 is made up of 15 amino acids. Germline loops: CDR1 SEHNR, CDR2 FQNEAQ (reference sequence). CDR3 DNA: TGTGCCAGCAGAGCGGGACTAGCGGGGACAGAGACCCAGTACTTC. Translation: CASRAGLAGTETQYF.

CDR3 in amino acids: CASSQDPGTYNEQFF. In nucleotides, the CDR3 is TGCGCCAGCAGCCAAGACCCAGGGACCTACAATGAGCAGTTCTTC. V and J are TRBV4-1 and TRBJ2-1, with a weak D call TRBD1 (5 bases). CDR3 size: 15 residues. The V and J ends lost 0 bases and 2 bases respectively, with 8 bases between them. Germline assignment: CDR1 MGHRA and CDR2 YSYEKL.

This clonotype was seen a few times. V and J are TRBV7-2 and TRBJ2-5; D not certain. Trimming removed 5 bases at V and 2 bases at J, with 6 bases between. From germline, CDR1 is SGHTA and CDR2 FQGNSA. CDR3 length equals 12 residues. The CDR3 region has the DNA TGTGCCAGCAGCCTTCAACAAGAGACCCAGTACTTC. It specifies CASSLQQETQYF.

This chain links TRBV20-1 with TRBJ2-3, with a possible D match to TRBD2 (6 bases). Trimming pared 2 bases from V and 0 bases from J, leaving 9 bases between. Germline CDR1 reads DFQATT; CDR2 reads SNEGSKA (reference sequence). The CDR3 runs to 14 residues. The CDR3 DNA follows: TGCAGTGCTAGATCGCTAGCGAGCACAGATACGCAGTATTTT. This codes for CSARSLASTDTQYF.